These 32 T cell receptor beta chains came from one sample sequenced in a study of identifying expanded T cells in peripheral blood. TCRdb's copy holds only in-frame clones and misses some; the assay was immunoSEQ multiplex PCR. The sample lists approximately 100,000 clones, 88% seen once, with over 3% in the top ten. The sample consisted of blood. These receptors all stem from a person aged 18 to 75 in good health.

This clone was observed a single time. This rearrangement joins TRBV30 to TRBJ2-5; maybe TRBD1 (6 bases). CDR1 GTSNPN and CDR2 SVGIG come from the germline V gene (reference sequence). The CDR3 spans 12 residues. Trimming took off 3 bases at V and 4 bases at J, with 9 bases between the two ends. The DNA of the CDR3 is TGTGCCTGGAGGAGGGGGTCAGAGACCCAGTACTTC. It codes for CAWRRGSETQYF.

V gene TRBV5-6 combines with J gene TRBJ2-7, with D unresolved. Trimming pared 0 bases from V and 3 bases from J, leaving 7 bases between. Germline V gene data show CDR1 as SGHDT and CDR2 as YYEEEE. The CDR3 spans 13 residues. CDR3 in amino acids: CASSLVGFYEQYF. CDR3 in DNA: TGTGCCAGCAGCTTGGTAGGGTTCTACGAGCAGTACTTC.

This clone has a single count. The V call is TRBV9, the J call TRBJ2-5, with unresolved D. Looked up from germline, CDR1 is SGDLS and CDR2 is YYNGEE. Trimming removed 0 bases from V and 4 bases from J, with 16 bases in between. The CDR3 contains 16 residues. CDR3 nucleotides: TGTGCCAGCAGCGTAGCGGGTAGGGATCCCCGAGAGACCCAGTACTTC. It translates to CASSVAGRDPRETQYF.

CDR3 protein: CASSREGPSPLHF. Here the CDR3 DNA reads TGTGCCAGCTCACGTGAAGGCCCTTCACCCCTCCACTTT. The rearrangement joins TRBV18 to TRBJ1-6, with unresolved D. CDR1 and CDR2 (germline): KGHSH, LQKENI. Trimming took off 4 bases at V and 9 bases at J, with 10 bases between the two ends. This CDR3 has 13 residues.

The rearrangement uses TRBV19 and TRBJ2-2; 10 bases agree with TRBD2. The V and J ends lost 0 bases and 4 bases, in that order; junction bases with no gene match: 8. Germline assignment: CDR1 LNHDA and CDR2 SQIVND (reference sequence). This CDR3 contains 18 residues. CDR3 bases: TGTGCCAGTAGTATAGAAAGGCTAGCGGGAGAGGGCACCGGGGAGCTGTTTTTT. Protein product: CASSIERLAGEGTGELFF.

This sequence joins TRBV10-2 and TRBJ1-2; a weak D match, TRBD1 (6 bases). Germline loops: CDR1 WSHSY, CDR2 SAAADI. The CDR3 contains 14 residues. The germline V and J ends were trimmed by 10 bases and 4 bases, with 19 bases remaining between them. CDR3 coding DNA: TGCGCCAACCCTATGACCGGGACATCCTATGGCTACACCTTC. Its translation: CANPMTGTSYGYTF.

The chain uses TRBV9 and TRBJ1-3, with D unresolved. Looked up from germline, CDR1 is SGDLS and CDR2 is YYNGEE. The CDR3 spans 15 residues. V lost 0 bases and J 0 bases, leaving 7 bases between the germline ends. CDR3 region: CASSVGEVSGNTIYF. CDR3 nucleotides: TGTGCCAGCAGCGTAGGAGAGGTCTCTGGAAACACCATATATTTT.

The chain combines TRBV5-8 with TRBJ2-7; D is undetermined. The V end was cut by 2 bases, the J end by 3 bases, with 9 bases between. Germline V CDR1 and CDR2: SGHTS, YDEGEE. The CDR3 is 13 amino acids. Here the CDR3 reads CASSLRTSYEQYF. In DNA, the CDR3 is TGTGCCAGCAGCTTACGCACGAGCTACGAGCAGTACTTC.

There are a few counts of this clone. The rearrangement links TRBV7-9 to TRBJ1-2, with D perhaps matching TRBD1 (5 bases). CDR1 is SEHNR, CDR2 FQNEAQ, per germline (reference sequence). Trimming removed 1 base from V and 6 bases from J, with 9 bases in between. This CDR3 spans 13 amino acids. The CDR3 DNA follows: TGTGCCAGCAGCTTAGGACAGTACCATGGCTACACCTTC. Encoded protein: CASSLGQYHGYTF.

The rearrangement links TRBV18 to TRBJ1-5; TRBD1 matches at 8 bases. Germline lookup yields CDR1 KGHSH and CDR2 LQKENI. The CDR3 loop spans 14 amino acids. After removal of 4 bases from V and 7 bases from J, the junction contained 6 bases not matched to a gene. The CDR3 coding sequence is TGTGCCAGCTCACTGGACAGGGAGGGACAGCCCCAGCATTTT. Amino acid sequence: CASSLDREGQPQHF.

J is TRBJ2-1 and V is TRBV7-2, with unresolved D. The CDR3 is made up of 15 amino acids. Trimming pared 5 bases from V and 0 bases from J, leaving 11 bases between. Germline CDR1 reads SGHTA; CDR2 reads FQGNSA. The CDR3 here is CASSRPQVSYNEQFF. As DNA, the CDR3 is TGTGCCAGCAGCCGCCCCCAGGTCTCCTACAATGAGCAGTTCTTC.

The chain couples TRBV15 to TRBJ1-3; D is uncertain. V lost 1 base, J lost 4 bases, and 14 bases lay in between. Germline V gives CDR1 LNHNV, CDR2 YYDKDF (reference sequence). CDR3 size: 16 residues. The CDR3 region has the DNA TGTGCCACCAGCAGAGGGCAGGAGCGGATAGGAAACACCATATATTTT. This gives the protein CATSRGQERIGNTIYF.

This chain connects TRBV2 to TRBJ2-2; TRBD1 agrees at 9 bases. V shed 6 bases and J 6 bases; nucleotides not matched to a gene: 14. This CDR3 is 17 amino acids long. Germline loops: CDR1 SNHLY, CDR2 FYNNEI. The CDR3: CASRTPTGGRIAGELFF. CDR3 coding DNA: TGTGCCAGCAGGACCCCGACAGGGGGAAGGATTGCCGGGGAGCTGTTTTTT. Supplemented by reference TRBV2 and TRBJ2-2, the full variable domain reads EPEVTQTPSHQVTQMGQEVILRCVPISNHLYFYWYRQILGQKVEFLVSFYNNEISEKSEIFDDQFSVERPDGSNFTLKIRSTKLEDSAMYFCASRTPTGGRIAGELFFGEGSRLTVL.

This chain connects TRBV6-9 to TRBJ2-3; TRBD2 matches 11 bases. V shed 6 bases, J shed 1 base, and the junction held 3 bases outside the gene matches. CDR1 and CDR2 (germline): MNHGY, SVAAGI. The CDR3 is made up of 15 amino acids. CDR3 DNA sequence: TGTGCCAGCAGATCACTAGCGGGGGGCACAGATACGCAGTATTTT. This encodes CASRSLAGGTDTQYF.

The rearrangement joins TRBV12-5 to TRBJ2-2, with D possibly matching TRBD2 (6 bases). The CDR3 totals 17 residues. In germline, CDR1 is LGHNT, CDR2 FRNRAP. The germline V and J ends were trimmed by 1 base and 6 bases, with 18 bases remaining between them. Here the CDR3 DNA reads TGTGCTAGTGGTTTGGAGACTAGTCCTGGTTGGGCCGGGGAGCTGTTTTTT. This translates into CASGLETSPGWAGELFF.

The chain uses TRBV13 and TRBJ2-1; D is unclear. This CDR3 is 13 amino acids long. Germline values: CDR1 PRHDT, CDR2 FYEKMQ (reference sequence). Deletions cut 2 bases from V and 5 bases from J, with 7 bases between. The chain's CDR3 is CASSLRWDNEQFF. CDR3 in DNA: TGTGCCAGCAGCTTACGTTGGGACAATGAGCAGTTCTTC.

The J gene is TRBJ2-3, the V gene TRBV11-2; D is undetermined. This CDR3 region has 15 residues. Trimming pared 1 base from V and 0 bases from J, leaving 8 bases between. Germline CDR1 SGHAT, CDR2 FQNNGV. CDR3 sequence reads: CASSLAEVSTDTQYF. The CDR3 DNA reads as TGTGCCAGCAGCTTAGCCGAGGTTAGCACAGATACGCAGTATTTT.

The chain recombines TRBV6-1 with TRBJ1-1; the match to TRBD1 covers 7 bases. The CDR3 length is 14 residues. Germline CDR1 and CDR2: MNHNS and SASEGT. With 1 base clipped from V and 3 bases from J, the junction kept 2 bases outside the gene matches. DNA of the CDR3: TGTGCCAGCAGTGAAGGACAGGGTTACACTGAAGCTTTCTTT. This encodes CASSEGQGYTEAFF.

This sequence joins TRBV5-6 and TRBJ2-7; 9 nucleotides agree with TRBD1. The CDR3 is 17 amino acids. Germline CDR1 reads SGHDT; CDR2 reads YYEEEE. V shed 2 bases and J 3 bases; nucleotides not matched to a gene: 12. In nucleotides, the CDR3 is TGTGCCAGCAGCTTTTTGGCCTACGGGGACAGGGTCTACGAGCAGTACTTC. This codes for CASSFLAYGDRVYEQYF.

The count of this clone is one. V gene TRBV19 combines with J gene TRBJ1-2; D is unresolved. The CDR3 spans 11 residues. The ends were cut back, 10 bases at V and 4 bases at J, with 10 bases in the middle. CDR1 is LNHDA and CDR2 is SQIVND in the germline V gene (reference sequence). CDR3 loop: CATFAGYGYTF. The CDR3 bases are TGTGCCACCTTTGCGGGCTATGGCTACACCTTC.

The CDR3 loop is CASSPPGTSNEQFF. CDR3 nucleotide sequence: TGTGCCAGCTCACCACCGGGGACTAGCAATGAGCAGTTCTTC. The chain couples TRBV18 to TRBJ2-1; 8 nucleotides match TRBD2. CDR3 length equals 14 residues. Per germline, CDR1 KGHSH and CDR2 LQKENI. The V gene end was trimmed by 0 bases and the J gene end by 6 bases; junction bases not matched to a gene: 1.

The J gene is TRBJ2-1, the V gene TRBV6-4, with D possibly TRBD2 on 6 matching bases. This CDR3 comprises 15 residues. Germline CDR1 is MRHNA and CDR2 is SNTAGT. The V and J ends lost 4 bases and 6 bases respectively, with 16 bases between them. CDR3 residues: CASSVRAGSANEQFF. DNA for the CDR3: TGTGCCAGCAGTGTCAGGGCGGGGTCCGCCAATGAGCAGTTCTTC.

V gene TRBV7-9 combines with J gene TRBJ2-1; TRBD2 matches 7 bases. J lost 2 bases, V lost 5 bases, and 9 bases had no gene match. The germline V gene has CDR1 SEHNR and CDR2 FQNEAQ (reference sequence). The CDR3 runs to 16 residues. In nucleotides, the CDR3 is TGTGCCAGCAGCCAAGAAAGCGGGGACCCCTACAATGAGCAGTTCTTC. Its protein is CASSQESGDPYNEQFF.

The genes are TRBV18 and TRBJ2-7; 7 bases fit TRBD1. Germline trimming cut 4 bases from V and 3 bases from J; bases unmatched to any gene: 9. The length of the CDR3 is 15 residues. CDR1 is KGHSH, CDR2 LQKENI, per germline. CDR3: CASSRTGGRLYEQYF. In DNA, the CDR3 is TGTGCCAGCTCACGGACAGGTGGCCGGCTCTACGAGCAGTACTTC.

The gene calls are TRBV7-8 and TRBJ2-3; D might be TRBD2 (5 bases). The germline V gene encodes CDR1 SGHVS and CDR2 FQNEAQ. The CDR3 contains 16 residues. Between the trimmed V and J ends, which lost 5 bases and 6 bases, there was a span of 21 bases. CDR3 amino acids: CASSPPLRIERDTQYF. In nucleotides, the CDR3 is TGTGCCAGCAGCCCACCGCTCCGGATCGAGCGGGATACGCAGTATTTT.

CDR3 loop: CASSPVGVGSGEKTQYF. The CDR3 DNA sequence: TGTGCCAGCAGCCCCGTCGGAGTAGGGAGTGGAGAAAAGACCCAGTACTTC. The genes are TRBV7-2 and TRBJ2-5; maybe TRBD2 (5 bases). The V gene lost 5 bases and the J gene lost 6 bases, with 25 bases spanning the gap. Per germline, CDR1 SGHTA and CDR2 FQGNSA. The CDR3 has 17 amino acids.

In its sample, this clone was seen once. The V call is TRBV4-2, the J call TRBJ1-1; D might be TRBD1 (6 bases). Between the trimmed V and J ends, which lost 2 bases and 5 bases, there was a span of 12 bases. Germline V CDR1 and CDR2: LGHNA, YNFKEQ. There are 14 residues in the CDR3. The CDR3 loop is CASSQWGLRTEAFF. CDR3 DNA sequence: TGTGCCAGCAGCCAATGGGGGCTTAGGACTGAAGCTTTCTTT.

The rearrangement uses TRBV9 and TRBJ2-1, with D maybe TRBD2 (6 bases). CDR3 length equals 12 residues. CDR1 SGDLS and CDR2 YYNGEE come from the germline V gene. V shed 2 bases and J shed 8 bases, with 8 bases lying between them. The CDR3 nucleotides are TGTGCCAGCAGCGTCCGGAGGGATGAGCAGTTCTTC. It is translated as CASSVRRDEQFF.

The chain uses TRBV5-6 and TRBJ2-3, with 8 bases identical to TRBD1. J lost 9 bases, V lost 2 bases, and 8 bases had no gene match. Germline CDR1 is SGHDT and CDR2 is YYEEEE. The CDR3 is 14 residues long. CDR3 sequence reads: CASSLDFRGRTQYF. The CDR3, as DNA: TGTGCCAGCAGCTTAGACTTCAGGGGGCGCACGCAGTATTTT.

V gene TRBV7-9 combines with J gene TRBJ1-1; the D is unclear. The CDR3 sequence is 11 residues long. Germline V gene lookup returns CDR1 SEHNR and CDR2 FQNEAQ (reference sequence). Trimming shortened V by 5 bases and J by 0 bases, and 1 base separated the two germline ends. For the CDR3, the DNA is TGTGCCAGCAGCGTGAACACTGAAGCTTTCTTT. Translation: CASSVNTEAFF.

This rearrangement joins TRBV2 to TRBJ2-7; possible D gene TRBD1, 5 bases. Germline loops: CDR1 SNHLY, CDR2 FYNNEI. V shed 1 base and J shed 4 bases, with 11 bases lying between them. The CDR3 is 14 residues long. The CDR3 protein is CASSEGGIPYEQYF. The CDR3 bases are TGTGCCAGCAGTGAAGGGGGCATCCCGTACGAGCAGTACTTC.

The chain employs TRBV6-1 and TRBJ2-7; D not certain. This CDR3 spans 13 amino acids. The germline gives CDR1 MNHNS, CDR2 SASEGT. V lost 3 bases to trimming and J lost 5 bases, with 11 bases between them. The CDR3 DNA is TGTGCCAGCAGTGATGAGGCCCCAAACGAGCAGTACTTC. Translating gives CASSDEAPNEQYF.